The present TCR beta chain was sequenced within a study of T cells after yellow fever vaccination. In TCRdb, the 5' RACE reads were re-called with MiXCR into one record per CDR3 protein. The sample consists of a few hundred thousand distinct CDR3 sequences, roughly 4.3% of them appearing once. Germline CDR1 and CDR2: SGHNT and YYREEE (reference sequence). V was clipped by 4 bases and J by 2 bases; unmatched bases: 5. This CDR3 comprises 15 residues. The chain couples TRBV5-4 to TRBJ2-7, with TRBD1 identical over 11 bases. The material was PBMCs, obtained 5 days after the yellow fever booster vaccination. The TCR comes from a man in his late teens or twenties who received the YFV17D yellow fever vaccine. The CDR3 reads CASSIPGQGAYEQYF. The CDR3 coding sequence is TGTGCCAGCAGCATACCGGGACAGGGGGCCTACGAGCAGTACTTC. The full variable domain, rest sourced from reference TRBV5-4 and TRBJ2-7, is ETGVTQSPTHLIKTRGQQVTLRCSSQSGHNTVSWYQQALGQGPQFIFQYYREEENGRGNFPPRFSGLQFPNYSSELNVNALELDDSALYLCASSIPGQGAYEQYFGPGTRLTVT.